The 17 T cell receptor beta chains listed next were all sequenced from one sample in a study of cytomegalovirus exposure and HLA in healthy donors. A multiplex PCR was run with 60 Vbeta primers and 13 Jbeta primers. Sequencing was performed with immunoSEQ multiplex PCR; in TCRdb, only in-frame clones are kept and a portion is missing. The table has fewer than 200,000 clones, 87% seen once. Sequencing was performed on PBMCs. These TCRs come from a girl less than two years old in good health and CMV-seronegative.

The chain couples TRBV12-5 to TRBJ2-1; the match to TRBD2 covers 11 bases. Germline V CDR1 and CDR2: LGHNT, FRNRAP. The V gene end was trimmed by 6 bases and the J gene end by 0 bases; junction bases not matched to a gene: 4. The CDR3 runs to 16 residues. CDR3 coding DNA: TGTGCTAGTGGGCGGACTAGCGGGTACTCCTACAATGAGCAGTTCTTC. Its protein product is CASGRTSGYSYNEQFF.

This clone has a single count. CDR3 loop: CASSYSGQIANGYTF. CDR3 sequence (DNA): TGTGCCAGCAGTTACTCGGGGCAGATTGCCAATGGCTACACCTTC. The V and J genes are TRBV6-5 and TRBJ1-2; D may be TRBD1 (5 bases). The CDR3 is 15 residues long. Germline values: CDR1 MNHEY, CDR2 SVGAGI. V dropped 0 bases and J dropped 6 bases, with 14 bases sitting between them.

The V and J genes are TRBV25-1 and TRBJ2-7, with D possibly being TRBD1 (7 bases). Germline CDR1 is MGHDK and CDR2 is SYGVNS. Trimming shortened V by 4 bases and J by 3 bases, and 10 bases separated the two germline ends. The CDR3 extends over 13 amino acids. Written as DNA, the CDR3 is TGTGCCAGCAGTGGACAGGGAGGCTACGAGCAGTACTTC. It yields the protein CASSGQGGYEQYF.

This chain connects TRBV15 to TRBJ1-1, with D hard to call. V lost 5 bases and J lost 8, with 15 bases in between. The CDR3 has 13 amino acids. Looked up from germline, CDR1 is LNHNV and CDR2 is YYDKDF (reference sequence). CDR3 residues: CATSATRGGEAFF. CDR3 in DNA: TGTGCCACCAGCGCGACTCGGGGAGGCGAAGCTTTCTTT.

The genes are TRBV6-7 and TRBJ2-3, with TRBD1 matching 7 bases. TRBV6-7 is designated an ORF whose function remains uncertain. The CDR3 spans 13 residues. V shed 6 bases, J shed 5 bases, and the junction held 5 bases outside the gene matches. CDR3 protein: CASRNTGEDTQYF. The CDR3 bases are TGTGCCAGCAGAAATACAGGGGAAGATACGCAGTATTTT.

V is TRBV7-2 and J is TRBJ2-7; TRBD2 is a possible D gene (5 bases). From germline, CDR1 is SGHTA and CDR2 FQGNSA. The length of the CDR3 is 17 residues. The V gene lost 5 bases and the J gene lost 1 base, with 21 bases spanning the gap. This CDR3 is CASSLLPGIGLSYEQYF. The CDR3 DNA sequence: TGTGCCAGCAGCCTACTCCCCGGGATCGGCCTTTCCTACGAGCAGTACTTC.

This sequence joins TRBV2 and TRBJ2-4, with D perhaps TRBD2 (6 bases). Trimming took 3 bases from V and 3 from J, leaving 12 bases between them. Germline V gene sequence: CDR1 SNHLY, CDR2 FYNNEI. The CDR3 runs 15 residues. CDR3 sequence: CASSDPGTHKNIQYF. The CDR3 DNA reads TGTGCCAGCAGTGACCCCGGGACTCACAAAAACATTCAGTACTTC.

In DNA, the CDR3 is TGTGCCAGCAGCCCGCCCTTAGGACTAGCGGGTTCCTTCTCCTACGAGCAGTACTTC. It is translated as CASSPPLGLAGSFSYEQYF. J is TRBJ2-7 and V is TRBV13; 11 positions match TRBD2. Germline V gene lookup returns CDR1 PRHDT and CDR2 FYEKMQ (reference sequence). CDR3 size: 19 residues. V was pared by 5 bases and J by 0 bases, with 15 bases of the junction left unmatched.

The V call is TRBV6-5, the J call TRBJ1-2; no reliable D call. The V end was cut by 5 bases, the J end by 7 bases, with 11 bases between. Germline-derived CDR1 and CDR2 are MNHEY and SVGAGI. This CDR3 is built from 12 residues. CDR3 region: CASSEGRGGYTF. The CDR3 DNA follows: TGTGCCAGCAGTGAGGGTCGCGGTGGCTACACCTTC.

The CDR3 bases are TGTGCCAGCAGCTTAGCCGACGACTTGAATCAGCCCCAGCATTTT. Translation gives CASSLADDLNQPQHF. The gene calls are TRBV11-2 and TRBJ1-5; D gene unclear. Germline V gene data show CDR1 as SGHAT and CDR2 as FQNNGV. There are 15 residues in the CDR3. V was clipped by 1 base and J by 4 bases, with 11 bases between them.

This rearrangement joins TRBV6-5 to TRBJ2-5; a weak D match, TRBD2 (10 bases). From germline, CDR1 is MNHEY and CDR2 SVGAGI. The CDR3 runs 15 residues. The ends were cut back, 6 bases at V and 7 bases at J, with 21 bases in the middle. CDR3 protein: CASSRIAGGQGTQYF. Written as DNA, the CDR3 is TGTGCCAGCAGCCGAATAGCGGGGGGACAGGGGACCCAGTACTTC.

The V call is TRBV5-1, the J call TRBJ2-5, with TRBD2 identical over 16 bases. Trimming cost V 0 bases and J 4 bases; bases outside gene matches: 3. This CDR3 is 17 amino acids long. The V gene's germline CDR1 is SGHRS and CDR2 YFSETQ. As DNA, the CDR3 is TGCGCCAGCAGCTTGGTGGGACTAGCGGGAGGGGTAGAGACCCAGTACTTC. Translation: CASSLVGLAGGVETQYF.

The chain carries TRBV28 and TRBJ2-7, with D uncertain. The V gene's germline CDR1 is MDHEN and CDR2 SYDVKM. V shed 4 bases and J shed 4 bases, with 5 bases lying between them. The CDR3 contains 11 residues. CDR3 protein: CASSSRYEQYF. The CDR3 DNA sequence: TGTGCCAGCAGTTCCCGGTACGAGCAGTACTTC.

In regard to this clone: Different DNA sequences within this sample yield the same CDR3. The chain links TRBV28 to TRBJ2-4; tentatively, D is TRBD2 (5 bases). The CDR3 contains 15 residues. In germline, CDR1 is MDHEN, CDR2 SYDVKM. Trimming shortened V by 2 bases and J by 7 bases, and 15 bases separated the two germline ends. CDR3 in amino acids: CASSLPPGTRNIQYF. The CDR3 coding sequence is TGTGCCAGCAGTTTACCCCCGGGAACCCGGAACATTCAGTACTTC.

Points on this clone: Distinct nucleotide sequences in the sample also encode this CDR3. This chain uses TRBV9 with TRBJ2-7, with 11 bases lining up with TRBD2. The CDR3 sequence is 15 residues long. V was clipped by 0 bases and J by 2 bases; unmatched bases: 1. The germline V gene encodes CDR1 SGDLS and CDR2 YYNGEE. The CDR3 loop is CASSVGLAGTYEQYF. The DNA of the CDR3 is TGTGCCAGCAGCGTAGGACTAGCGGGGACCTACGAGCAGTACTTC.

The chain combines TRBV12-5 with TRBJ2-1; 8 nucleotides agree with TRBD2. Germline assignment: CDR1 LGHNT and CDR2 FRNRAP. Germline trimming cut 4 bases from V and 7 bases from J; bases unmatched to any gene: 9. The CDR3 runs to 15 residues. The CDR3 is CASGYLREGGNEQFF. The CDR3 DNA is TGTGCTAGTGGTTACCTCCGGGAGGGCGGGAATGAGCAGTTCTTC.

The chain joins TRBV19 to TRBJ2-3; TRBD2 aligns across 8 bases. The V and J ends lost 3 bases and 2 bases, in that order; junction bases with no gene match: 7. The CDR3 totals 16 residues. The V gene's germline CDR1 is LNHDA and CDR2 SQIVND (reference sequence). DNA for the CDR3: TGTGCCAGTAGTATGCGTAGCGGGGCCTACACAGATACGCAGTATTTT. Translating gives CASSMRSGAYTDTQYF.